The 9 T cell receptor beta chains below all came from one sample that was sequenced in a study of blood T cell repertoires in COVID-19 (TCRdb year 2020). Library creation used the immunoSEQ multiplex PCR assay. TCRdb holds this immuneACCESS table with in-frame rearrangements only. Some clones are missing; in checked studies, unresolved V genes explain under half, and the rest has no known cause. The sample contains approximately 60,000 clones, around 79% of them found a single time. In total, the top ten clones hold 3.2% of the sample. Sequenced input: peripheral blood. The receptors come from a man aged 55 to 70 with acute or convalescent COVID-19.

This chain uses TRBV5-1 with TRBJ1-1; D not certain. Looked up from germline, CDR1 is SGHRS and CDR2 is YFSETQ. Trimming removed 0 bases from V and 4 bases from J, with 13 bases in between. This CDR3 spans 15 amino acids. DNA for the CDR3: TGCGCCAGCAGCTTGGCCGTTGTGAGTCTCACTGAAGCTTTCTTT. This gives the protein CASSLAVVSLTEAFF.

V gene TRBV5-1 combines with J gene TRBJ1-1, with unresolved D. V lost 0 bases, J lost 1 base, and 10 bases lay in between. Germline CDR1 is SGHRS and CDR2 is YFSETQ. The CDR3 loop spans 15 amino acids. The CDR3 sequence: CASSLGRGSNTEAFF. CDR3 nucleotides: TGCGCCAGCAGCTTGGGACGCGGTTCGAACACTGAAGCTTTCTTT.

The CDR3 protein is CASSMAETQYF. In DNA form, the CDR3 reads TGTGCCAGTAGTATGGCAGAGACCCAGTACTTC. The rearrangement joins TRBV19 to TRBJ2-5; D is uncertain. Germline values: CDR1 LNHDA, CDR2 SQIVND (reference sequence). Trimming took 3 bases from V and 4 from J, leaving 3 bases between them. The CDR3 is made up of 11 amino acids.

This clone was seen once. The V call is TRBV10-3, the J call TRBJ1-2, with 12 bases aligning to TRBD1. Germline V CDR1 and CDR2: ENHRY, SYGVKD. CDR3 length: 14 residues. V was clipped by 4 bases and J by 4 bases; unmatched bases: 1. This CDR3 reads CAISGGQGAYGYTF. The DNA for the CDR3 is TGTGCCATCAGTGGGGGACAGGGGGCCTATGGCTACACCTTC.

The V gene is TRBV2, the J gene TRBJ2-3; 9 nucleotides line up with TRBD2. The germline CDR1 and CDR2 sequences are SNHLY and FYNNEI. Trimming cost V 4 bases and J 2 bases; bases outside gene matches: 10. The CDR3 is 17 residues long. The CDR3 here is CASSGRLAGGPTDTQYF. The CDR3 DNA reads TGTGCCAGCAGTGGTAGGCTGGCGGGGGGGCCCACAGATACGCAGTATTTT.

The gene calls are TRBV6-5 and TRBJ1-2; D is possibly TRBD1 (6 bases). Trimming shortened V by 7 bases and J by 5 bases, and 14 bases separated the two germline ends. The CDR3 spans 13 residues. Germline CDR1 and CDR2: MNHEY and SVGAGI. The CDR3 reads CASTPEGGYGYTF. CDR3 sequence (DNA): TGTGCCAGCACTCCTGAGGGGGGGTATGGCTACACCTTC.

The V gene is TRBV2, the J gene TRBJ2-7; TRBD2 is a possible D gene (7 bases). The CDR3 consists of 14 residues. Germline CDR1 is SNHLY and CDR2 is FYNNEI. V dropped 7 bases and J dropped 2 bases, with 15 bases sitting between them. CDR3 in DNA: TGTGCCAGCACTCAAGGGGGGGGACCCTACGAGCAGTACTTC. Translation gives CASTQGGGPYEQYF.

The CDR3 reads CSVARQDWPNTEAFF. For the CDR3, the DNA is TGCAGCGTTGCCCGACAGGACTGGCCCAACACTGAAGCTTTCTTT. The chain links TRBV29-1 to TRBJ1-1; D may be TRBD1 (6 bases). V was cut by 4 bases and J by 2 bases, with 17 bases left in between. The CDR3 totals 15 residues. Per germline, CDR1 SQVTM and CDR2 ANQGSEA. The variable domain in full, completed from reference TRBV29-1 and TRBJ1-1, reads SAVISQKPSRDICQRGTSLTIQCQVDSQVTMMFWYRQQPGQSLTLIATANQGSEATYESGFVIDKFPISRPNLTFSTLTVSNMSPEDSSIYLCSVARQDWPNTEAFFGQGTRLTVV.

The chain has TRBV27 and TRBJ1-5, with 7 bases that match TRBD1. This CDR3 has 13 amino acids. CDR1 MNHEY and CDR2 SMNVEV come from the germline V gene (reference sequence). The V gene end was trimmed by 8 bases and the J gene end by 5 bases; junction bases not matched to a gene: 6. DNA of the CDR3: TGTGCCAGCTCCCCCGACAGGGATCAGCCCCAGCATTTT. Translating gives CASSPDRDQPQHF.